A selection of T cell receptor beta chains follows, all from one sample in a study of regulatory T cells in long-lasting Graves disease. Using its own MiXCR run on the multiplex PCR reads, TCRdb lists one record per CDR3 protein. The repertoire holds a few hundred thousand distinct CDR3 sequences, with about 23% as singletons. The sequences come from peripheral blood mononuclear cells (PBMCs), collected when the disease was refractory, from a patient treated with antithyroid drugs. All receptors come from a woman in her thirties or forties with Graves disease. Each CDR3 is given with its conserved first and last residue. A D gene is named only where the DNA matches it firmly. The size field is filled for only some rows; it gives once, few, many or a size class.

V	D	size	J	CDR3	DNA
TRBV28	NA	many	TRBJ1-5	CASRIRWGLQRVYSNQPQHF	TGTGCCAGCAGAATCAGGTGGGGACTCCAGCGAGTTTATAGCAATCAGCCCCAGCATTTT
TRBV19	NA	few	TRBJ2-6	CASSTDSGANVLTF	TGTGCCAGTAGTACCGACTCTGGGGCCAACGTCCTGACTTTC
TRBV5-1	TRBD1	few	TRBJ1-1	CASTGTGGSTEAFF	TGCGCCAGCACCGGGACAGGGGGTAGTACTGAAGCTTTCTTT
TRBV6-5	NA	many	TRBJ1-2	CASSYYRRGSGGYTF	TGTGCCAGCAGTTACTACCGACGGGGAAGTGGCGGCTACACCTTC
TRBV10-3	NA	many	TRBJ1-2	CAISDLMGYTF	TGTGCCATCAGTGATTTAATGGGCTACACCTTC
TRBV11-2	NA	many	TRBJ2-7	CASSLVTTYYEQYF	TGTGCCAGCAGCTTGGTGACTACCTACTACGAGCAGTACTTC
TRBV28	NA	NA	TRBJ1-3	CASSRVERIYF	TGTGCCAGCTCCCGAGTGGAGAGAATATATTTT
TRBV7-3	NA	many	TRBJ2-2	CASSLAGATGELFF	TGTGCCAGCAGCTTAGCGGGTGCCACCGGGGAGCTGTTTTTT
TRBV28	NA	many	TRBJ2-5	CASSSHDRQETQYF	TGTGCCAGCAGTTCCCACGACCGGCAAGAGACCCAGTACTTC
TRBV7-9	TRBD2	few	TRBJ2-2	CASSLAASGYNTGELFF	TGTGCCAGCAGCTTAGCGGCTAGCGGGTACAACACCGGGGAGCTGTTTTTT
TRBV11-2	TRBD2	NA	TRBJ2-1	CASSLPIAGVGGEQFF	TGTGCCAGCAGCTTACCAATAGCGGGAGTGGGCGGTGAGCAGTTCTTC
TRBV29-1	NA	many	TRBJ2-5	CSAGGGRNQETQYF	TGCAGCGCTGGTGGGGGGCGGAACCAAGAGACCCAGTACTTC
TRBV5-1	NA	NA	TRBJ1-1	CASSLTYMNTEAFF	TGCGCCAGCAGCTTGACATACATGAACACTGAAGCTTTCTTT
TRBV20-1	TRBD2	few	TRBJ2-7	CSARHPAGFYEQYF	TGCAGTGCTAGACATCCAGCGGGGTTCTACGAGCAGTACTTC
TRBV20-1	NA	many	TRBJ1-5	CSATSGLSNQPQHF	TGCAGTGCTACCTCAGGGCTTTCCAATCAGCCCCAGCATTTT
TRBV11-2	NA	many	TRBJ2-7	CASSWTPTEQYF	TGTGCCAGCAGTTGGACGCCAACGGAGCAGTACTTC
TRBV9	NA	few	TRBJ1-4	CASSVDGSDEKLFF	TGTGCCAGCAGCGTAGACGGATCAGACGAAAAACTGTTTTTT
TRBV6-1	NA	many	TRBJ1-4	CASSDIEKLFF	TGTGCCAGCAGTGACATCGAAAAACTGTTTTTT
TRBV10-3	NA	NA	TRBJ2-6	CAISGPAGQLDSGANVLTF	TGTGCCATCAGTGGGCCCGCGGGACAGCTTGACTCTGGGGCCAACGTCCTGACTTTC
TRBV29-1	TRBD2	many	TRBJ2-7	CSVGGLAGFEQYF	TGCAGCGTCGGGGGACTAGCGGGATTCGAGCAGTACTTC
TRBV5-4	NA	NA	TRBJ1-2	CASSRYDRQGYGYTF	TGTGCCAGCAGCCGTTACGACAGGCAGGGGTATGGCTACACCTTC
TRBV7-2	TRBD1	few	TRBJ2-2	CASSTYRPGQGTGELFF	TGTGCCAGCAGCACCTATAGGCCGGGACAGGGGACCGGGGAGCTGTTTTTT
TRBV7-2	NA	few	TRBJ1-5	CASSPQEGGRPQHF	TGTGCCAGCAGCCCCCAGGAGGGGGGCCGGCCCCAGCATTTT
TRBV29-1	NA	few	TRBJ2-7	CSVSDRAGLYEQYF	TGCAGCGTTTCCGACAGGGCGGGGCTCTACGAGCAGTACTTC
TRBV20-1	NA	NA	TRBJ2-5	CSARRYRFQETQYF	TGCAGTGCTAGACGGTATAGGTTCCAAGAGACCCAGTACTTC
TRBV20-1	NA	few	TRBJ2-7	CSARDSPSGDAYEQYF	TGCAGTGCTAGAGATTCCCCCTCCGGGGACGCCTACGAGCAGTACTTC
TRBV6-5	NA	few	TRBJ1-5	CASSYDGMGQPQHF	TGTGCCAGCAGTTACGATGGGATGGGTCAGCCCCAGCATTTT
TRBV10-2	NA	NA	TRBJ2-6	CASSEDGGSGANVLTF	TGCGCCAGCAGTGAGGACGGAGGCTCTGGGGCCAACGTCCTGACTTTC
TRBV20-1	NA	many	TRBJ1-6	CSASGQRHNSPLHF	TGCAGTGCTAGTGGGCAACGCCATAATTCACCCCTCCACTTT
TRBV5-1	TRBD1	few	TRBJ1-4	CASGLTGQYNEKLFF	TGCGCCAGCGGCCTGACGGGACAGTATAATGAAAAACTGTTTTTT
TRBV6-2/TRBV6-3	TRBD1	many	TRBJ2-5	CASSEGSWTGGLETQYF	TGTGCCAGCAGTGAGGGGAGTTGGACAGGGGGCTTGGAGACCCAGTACTTC
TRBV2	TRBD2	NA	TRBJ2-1	CASTRTSGTGNEQFF	TGTGCCAGCACTAGGACTAGCGGGACCGGCAATGAGCAGTTCTTC
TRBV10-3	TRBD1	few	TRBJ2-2	CAISDRGPNTGELFF	TGTGCCATCAGTGACAGGGGGCCAAACACCGGGGAGCTGTTTTTT
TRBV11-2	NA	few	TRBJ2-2	CASSLLGRETGELFF	TGTGCCAGCAGCTTATTGGGGCGAGAAACCGGGGAGCTGTTTTTT
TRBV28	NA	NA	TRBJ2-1	CASSLSGLLEQFF	TGTGCCAGCAGTTTATCGGGCCTCCTTGAGCAGTTCTTC
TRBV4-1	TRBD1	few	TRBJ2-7	CASSQGYTRGQSAMEQYF	TGCGCCAGCAGCCAAGGATACACGAGGGGACAGTCAGCGATGGAGCAGTACTTC
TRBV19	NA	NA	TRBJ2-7	CASSSTTSHEQYF	TGTGCCAGTAGTTCCACGACCTCCCACGAGCAGTACTTC
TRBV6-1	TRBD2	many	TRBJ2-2	CASSTSGSGELFF	TGTGCCAGCAGTACTAGCGGGAGTGGGGAGCTGTTTTTT
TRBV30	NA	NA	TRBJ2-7	CAYTGEYEQYF	TGTGCCTACACAGGAGAGTACGAGCAGTACTTC
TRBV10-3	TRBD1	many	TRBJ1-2	CAISEPTGQGKNYGYTF	TGTGCCATCAGTGAGCCGACTGGACAGGGGAAAAACTATGGCTACACCTTC
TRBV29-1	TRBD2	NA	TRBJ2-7	CSVEVCGSTYEQYF	TGCAGCGTTGAAGTCTGCGGGAGTACGTACGAGCAGTACTTC
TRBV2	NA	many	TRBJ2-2	CASSETWSSAPNTGELFF	TGTGCCAGCAGTGAGACTTGGTCTAGCGCCCCGAACACCGGGGAGCTGTTTTTT
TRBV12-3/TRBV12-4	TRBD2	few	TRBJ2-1	CASTSGTSGYNEQFF	TGTGCCAGCACCTCCGGGACTAGCGGCTACAATGAGCAGTTCTTC
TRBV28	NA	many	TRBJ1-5	CASTRTKGLSNQPQHF	TGTGCCAGCACCAGAACGAAGGGCCTGAGCAATCAGCCCCAGCATTTT
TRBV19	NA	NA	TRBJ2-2	CASSPWETGELFF	TGTGCCAGTAGCCCCTGGGAAACCGGGGAGCTGTTTTTT
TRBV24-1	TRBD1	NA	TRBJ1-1	CATSDSGTGMGFF	TGTGCCACCAGTGATTCAGGGACAGGGATGGGTTTCTTT
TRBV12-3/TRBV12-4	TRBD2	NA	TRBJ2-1	CASSPQNLAGFYNEQFF	TGTGCCAGCAGTCCCCAAAACCTAGCGGGGTTCTACAATGAGCAGTTCTTC
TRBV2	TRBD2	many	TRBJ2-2	CASSEAPSGRRSTGELFF	TGTGCCAGCAGTGAAGCTCCTAGCGGGAGAAGGAGCACCGGGGAGCTGTTTTTT